One sample yielded the 19 T cell receptor beta chains listed below, sequenced in a study of blood T cells in healthy people across ages. The use of a sample-barcoded 5' primer and a J-beta primer mix characterized a second PCR of roughly 7 to 11 cycles. TCRdb independently ran MiXCR on the 5' RACE reads; one entry per CDR3 protein. This repertoire shows over 1,200,000 distinct CDR3 sequences, around 59% found once; its top ten account for more than 6%. Sequences were obtained from blood. These receptors were taken from a young man in good health.

This clonotype appeared a few times. This chain joins TRBV7-9 and TRBJ2-6; D is ambiguous. Trimming took 5 bases from V and 0 from J, leaving 11 bases between them. Germline V CDR1 and CDR2: SEHNR, FQNEAQ (reference sequence). The length of the CDR3 is 16 residues. The DNA for the CDR3 is TGTGCCAGCAGCACGGCTTCGAGCTCTGGGGCCAACGTCCTGACTTTC. It yields the protein CASSTASSSGANVLTF.

The genes are TRBV3-1 and TRBJ2-7; 7 bases line up with TRBD2. The J call may be incorrect, as the DNA end agrees better with TRBJ2-5. Germline V lookup: CDR1 LGHDT, CDR2 YNNKEL (reference sequence). This CDR3 is built from 16 residues. In DNA, the CDR3 is TGTGCCAGCAGCCCCCCTCCGGGACTAATTAAAGAGACCCAGTACTTC. Protein product: CASSPPPGLIKETQYF.

The V call is TRBV13, the J call TRBJ2-4; tentatively, D is TRBD1 or TRBD2 (5 bases each). V lost 1 base, J lost 0 bases, and 16 bases lay in between. CDR1 PRHDT and CDR2 FYEKMQ come from the germline V gene (reference sequence). CDR3 length equals 18 residues. CDR3: CASSLDRGRGIAKNIQYF. The CDR3 DNA sequence: TGTGCCAGCAGCTTAGATCGGGGAAGGGGAATAGCCAAAAACATTCAGTACTTC.

The chain recombines TRBV12-3 or TRBV12-4 with TRBJ2-1, with 8 bases matching TRBD1. The J segment lost 9 bases and the V segment lost 7 bases, leaving 8 bases of the junction unmatched. This CDR3 has 13 residues. The CDR3: CASNRQGFGEQFF. CDR3 bases: TGTGCCAGCAACCGACAGGGGTTTGGTGAGCAGTTCTTC.

V gene TRBV20-1 combines with J gene TRBJ2-4; D gene uncertain. This CDR3 region has 15 residues. V lost 1 base, J lost 0 bases, and 10 bases lay in between. Germline V CDR1 and CDR2: DFQATT, SNEGSKA (reference sequence). This chain's CDR3 is CSARVALGAKNIQYF. The CDR3 bases are TGCAGTGCTAGAGTGGCCCTGGGAGCCAAAAACATTCAGTACTTC.

V gene TRBV12-3 or TRBV12-4 combines with J gene TRBJ2-3; TRBD1 matches 8 bases. The CDR3 has 11 residues. J gave up 11 bases and V 5 bases, and 3 bases lay outside the gene matches. This CDR3 is CASSLGTGQYF. As DNA, the CDR3 is TGTGCCAGCAGTCTGGGGACAGGGCAGTATTTT.

V and J are TRBV20-1 and TRBJ2-7; D gene unclear. Trimming cost V 4 bases and J 5 bases, with 21 bases left between them. The CDR3 covers 15 residues. Germline V gene lookup returns CDR1 DFQATT and CDR2 SNEGSKA (reference sequence). The DNA for the CDR3 is TGCAGTGCTAAGCCCGGTCCCTTAACGTCTCACGAGCAGTACTTC. This translates into CSAKPGPLTSHEQYF.

The chain couples TRBV15 to TRBJ1-2, with no clear D. The CDR3 spans 14 residues. CDR1 is LNHNV and CDR2 is YYDKDF in the germline V gene (reference sequence). The V and J ends lost 1 base and 10 bases respectively, with 16 bases between them. This CDR3 reads CATSRVGRAGDYTF. CDR3 nucleotide sequence: TGTGCCACCAGCAGAGTCGGCCGGGCCGGGGACTACACCTTC.

The chain combines TRBV9 with TRBJ2-1; D uncertain. The CDR3 spans 13 residues. Germline CDR1 SGDLS, CDR2 YYNGEE. Between the trimmed V and J ends, which lost 3 bases and 6 bases, there was a span of 10 bases. The CDR3 region has the DNA TGTGCCAGCAGCGATGAGCGCCCCAATGAGCAGTTCTTC. This translates into CASSDERPNEQFF.

This chain uses TRBV7-2 with TRBJ2-2; a weak D match, TRBD1 (5 bases). Germline CDR1 is SGHTA and CDR2 is FQGNSA. The CDR3 runs 15 residues. V gave up 2 bases and J gave up 5 bases, with 12 bases separating them. The CDR3 is CASSLTQAYTGELFF. The CDR3 DNA is TGTGCCAGCAGCTTAACACAGGCTTATACCGGGGAGCTGTTTTTT.

V is TRBV7-2 and J is TRBJ1-1; D is unclear. The CDR3 totals 13 residues. Germline CDR1 reads SGHTA; CDR2 reads FQGNSA. Trimming took off 2 bases at V and 4 bases at J, with 8 bases between the two ends. The CDR3: CASSLSGFTEAFF. DNA of the CDR3: TGTGCCAGCAGCTTATCCGGGTTCACTGAAGCTTTCTTT.

This clonotype appeared a few times. The rearrangement links TRBV4-2 to TRBJ2-5, with TRBD2 matching over 11 bases. Germline loops: CDR1 LGHNA, CDR2 YNFKEQ. J gave up 9 bases and V 2 bases, and 5 bases lay outside the gene matches. The CDR3 runs 14 residues. The CDR3 DNA reads as TGTGCCAGCAGCCAAAATAGCGGGAGGGCCCCCCAGTACTTC. Residues: CASSQNSGRAPQYF.

This chain links TRBV12-3 or TRBV12-4 with TRBJ2-7; the match to TRBD1 covers 9 bases. CDR3 length: 14 residues. Germline trimming cut 6 bases from V and 3 bases from J; bases unmatched to any gene: 6. The CDR3 spells CASRPPGQGYEQYF. The CDR3, as DNA: TGTGCCAGCAGGCCCCCGGGACAGGGCTACGAGCAGTACTTC.

The chain uses TRBV30 and TRBJ1-1; D uncertain. V was pared by 0 bases and J by 6 bases, with 17 bases between. Germline-derived CDR1 and CDR2 are GTSNPN and SVGIG (reference sequence). This CDR3 region has 15 residues. Written as DNA, the CDR3 is TGTGCCTGGAGTGTTATAGGGCATGGAGGAGCTGAAGCTTTCTTT. Translating it yields CAWSVIGHGGAEAFF.

The J gene is TRBJ2-1, the V gene TRBV14; a possible D gene is TRBD2 (7 bases). CDR1 SGHDN and CDR2 FVKESK come from the germline V gene. This CDR3 has 15 amino acids. Trimming took 6 bases from V and 0 from J, leaving 12 bases between them. The CDR3 loop is CASRVGGASYNEQFF. CDR3 DNA sequence: TGTGCCAGCAGGGTGGGGGGGGCCTCCTACAATGAGCAGTTCTTC.

V usage is TRBV4-1 and J usage is TRBJ1-3; no clear D gene. The germline gives CDR1 MGHRA, CDR2 YSYEKL. The CDR3 contains 13 residues. V shed 1 base and J shed 7 bases, with 8 bases lying between them. Here the CDR3 DNA reads TGCGCCAGCAGCCAAGGACCGGCCAACACCATATATTTT. Residues: CASSQGPANTIYF.

In this sample, this clonotype turned up a few times. The rearrangement joins TRBV29-1 to TRBJ2-1, with TRBD2 identical over 9 bases. V trimming: 5 bases; J trimming: 6 bases; junction bases outside the gene matches: 11. The CDR3 is 15 residues long. The germline V gene encodes CDR1 SQVTM and CDR2 ANQGSEA. CDR3 loop: CSVPSEAGGGNEQFF. CDR3 DNA: TGCAGCGTTCCCTCGGAGGCGGGAGGGGGCAATGAGCAGTTCTTC.

The chain has TRBV5-1 and TRBJ2-5, with 7 bases that match TRBD1. The germline CDR1 and CDR2 sequences are SGHRS and YFSETQ. After removal of 2 bases from V and 11 bases from J, the junction contained 15 bases not matched to a gene. The CDR3 is made up of 15 amino acids. CDR3 amino acids: CASSFRSGTAEEQYF. CDR3 nucleotide sequence: TGCGCCAGCAGCTTCCGGTCCGGGACAGCCGAGGAGCAGTACTTC.

This chain links TRBV7-9 with TRBJ2-3; D possibly matches TRBD1 or TRBD2 (5 bases each). The length of the CDR3 is 15 residues. Germline V CDR1 and CDR2: SEHNR, FQNEAQ (reference sequence). Trimming removed 4 bases from V and 2 bases from J, with 13 bases in between. In DNA form, the CDR3 reads TGTGCCAGCAGCTCCCACCGGGGCATCACAGATACGCAGTATTTT. It is translated as CASSSHRGITDTQYF.